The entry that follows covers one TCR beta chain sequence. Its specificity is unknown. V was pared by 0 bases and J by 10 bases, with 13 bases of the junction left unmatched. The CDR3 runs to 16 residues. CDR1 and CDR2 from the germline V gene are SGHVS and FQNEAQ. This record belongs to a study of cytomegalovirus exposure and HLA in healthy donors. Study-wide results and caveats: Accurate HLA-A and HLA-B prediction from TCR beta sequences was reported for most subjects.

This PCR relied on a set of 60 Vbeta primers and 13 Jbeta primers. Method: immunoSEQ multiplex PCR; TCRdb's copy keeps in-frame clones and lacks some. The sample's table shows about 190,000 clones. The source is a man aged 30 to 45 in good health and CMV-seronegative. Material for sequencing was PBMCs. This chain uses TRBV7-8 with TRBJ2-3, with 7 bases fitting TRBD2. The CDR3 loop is CASSLAGVRGTISQYF. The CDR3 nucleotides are TGTGCCAGCAGCTTAGCTGGCGTGCGCGGGACTATTTCGCAGTATTTT.